This T cell receptor beta chain was obtained from a study of T cells after posttransplantation cyclophosphamide. Overall study findings and caveats: Blood and skin or GI T cell repertoires showed limited TRB overlap. Donor-recipient repertoire similarity was low at 1-2 months, rising over year one.

The assay was immunoSEQ multiplex PCR, and TCRdb's table has in-frame clones only and misses some. There are 35,000 to 40,000 clones in the sample, none observed a single time. Comments on this clone: The antigen is undetermined.

V was cut by 5 bases and J by 15 bases, with 20 bases left in between. Germline CDR1 and CDR2: SGHTA and FQGNSA. There are 13 residues in the CDR3. The related graft donor's blood sample was taken on the day of bone marrow donation. V is TRBV7-2 and J is TRBJ2-1, with unresolved D. The sample consisted of PBMCs. The receptor was isolated from a man in his fifties in good health, CMV-negative, and a related stem cell transplant donor. The CDR3 protein is CASSPLESSSPFF. In nucleotides, the CDR3 is TGTGCCAGCAGCCCCCTGGAGTCGTCGAGTCCGTTCTTC.